The TCR beta chain under discussion was sequenced for a study of cytomegalovirus exposure and HLA in healthy donors. Overall study context: Within an early data release were about 80 million unique TCRs drawn from HLA-typed donors. Study conclusions and caveats: Reports indicated that the classifier achieved high specificity and sensitivity in diagnosing cytomegalovirus status. The likely explanation for a cluster of highly shared sequence variants was sequencing artifact.

Primers for the PCR totalled 60 Vbeta and 13 Jbeta. Libraries were prepared by immunoSEQ multiplex PCR; TCRdb keeps only in-frame clonotypes and omits some of them. This table has some 120,000 clones, around two thirds appearing once. Remarks on this clone: Its antigen is as yet unknown.

V was clipped by 0 bases and J by 7 bases, with 21 bases between them. The CDR3 sequence is 17 residues long. CDR1 is LGHNA and CDR2 is YSLEER in the germline V gene. The TCR was taken from a woman in her thirties or forties in good health and CMV-seropositive. The sequencing input was PBMCs. This rearrangement joins TRBV4-3 to TRBJ1-1; no firm D call. The CDR3 coding sequence is TGCGCCAGCAGCCAAGAAAAACTACCCCTAGATTTTAATGAAGCTTTCTTT. It translates to CASSQEKLPLDFNEAFF.